This T cell receptor beta chain was identified in a study of blood T cell dynamics during melanoma immunotherapy. As for time point: pre-treatment baseline. V shed 1 base and J 7 bases; nucleotides not matched to a gene: 3. The CDR3 covers 13 residues. Germline lookup yields CDR1 LNHDA and CDR2 SQIVND (reference sequence). This clone was detected only once. Assay: immunoSEQ multiplex PCR; the TCRdb copy retains only in-frame clones and omits some. This sample has several thousand clones; about 80% occur once, and the top ten carry over 15%. The rearrangement joins TRBV19 to TRBJ1-1; TRBD1 agrees at 7 bases. The clonotype originates from a human donor with melanoma. The sample here was blood, taken from a patient treated with checkpoint blockade. The CDR3 coding sequence is TGTGCCAGTAGTATAGGGACAGGAGGTGAAGCTTTCTTT. Residues: CASSIGTGGEAFF.